One T cell receptor (beta chain) is described in this entry. Its antigen is currently unknown. Germline CDR1 and CDR2: MNHEY and SVGAGI. J gave up 5 bases and V 6 bases, and 3 bases lay outside the gene matches. This CDR3 has 15 residues. The data originate from a study of cytomegalovirus exposure and HLA in healthy donors. Study-wide results and limits: For most TCR beta V segments, an earlier analysis put the productive rate at about 87% or about 30% of the time. From TCR beta sequences, most subjects' HLA-A and HLA-B alleles were reportedly predicted accurately. The authors judged a highly shared variant cluster likely a sequencing artifact. The study dropped some indistinguishable V segments, TRBV6-2 and TRBV6-3 among them.

The PCR employed 60 Vbeta primers together with 13 Jbeta primers. TCRdb's copy holds only in-frame clones and misses some; the assay was immunoSEQ multiplex PCR. Of under 200,000 clones listed, about 75% are singletons. The receptor's source is a man between 18 and 35 years old in good health and CMV-seronegative. Sequencing was carried out using PBMCs. The V and J genes are TRBV6-5 and TRBJ2-2, with 13 bases that match TRBD2. This CDR3 is CASSQGLAGTGELFF. CDR3 coding DNA: TGTGCCAGCAGCCAGGGACTAGCGGGAACCGGGGAGCTGTTTTTT.